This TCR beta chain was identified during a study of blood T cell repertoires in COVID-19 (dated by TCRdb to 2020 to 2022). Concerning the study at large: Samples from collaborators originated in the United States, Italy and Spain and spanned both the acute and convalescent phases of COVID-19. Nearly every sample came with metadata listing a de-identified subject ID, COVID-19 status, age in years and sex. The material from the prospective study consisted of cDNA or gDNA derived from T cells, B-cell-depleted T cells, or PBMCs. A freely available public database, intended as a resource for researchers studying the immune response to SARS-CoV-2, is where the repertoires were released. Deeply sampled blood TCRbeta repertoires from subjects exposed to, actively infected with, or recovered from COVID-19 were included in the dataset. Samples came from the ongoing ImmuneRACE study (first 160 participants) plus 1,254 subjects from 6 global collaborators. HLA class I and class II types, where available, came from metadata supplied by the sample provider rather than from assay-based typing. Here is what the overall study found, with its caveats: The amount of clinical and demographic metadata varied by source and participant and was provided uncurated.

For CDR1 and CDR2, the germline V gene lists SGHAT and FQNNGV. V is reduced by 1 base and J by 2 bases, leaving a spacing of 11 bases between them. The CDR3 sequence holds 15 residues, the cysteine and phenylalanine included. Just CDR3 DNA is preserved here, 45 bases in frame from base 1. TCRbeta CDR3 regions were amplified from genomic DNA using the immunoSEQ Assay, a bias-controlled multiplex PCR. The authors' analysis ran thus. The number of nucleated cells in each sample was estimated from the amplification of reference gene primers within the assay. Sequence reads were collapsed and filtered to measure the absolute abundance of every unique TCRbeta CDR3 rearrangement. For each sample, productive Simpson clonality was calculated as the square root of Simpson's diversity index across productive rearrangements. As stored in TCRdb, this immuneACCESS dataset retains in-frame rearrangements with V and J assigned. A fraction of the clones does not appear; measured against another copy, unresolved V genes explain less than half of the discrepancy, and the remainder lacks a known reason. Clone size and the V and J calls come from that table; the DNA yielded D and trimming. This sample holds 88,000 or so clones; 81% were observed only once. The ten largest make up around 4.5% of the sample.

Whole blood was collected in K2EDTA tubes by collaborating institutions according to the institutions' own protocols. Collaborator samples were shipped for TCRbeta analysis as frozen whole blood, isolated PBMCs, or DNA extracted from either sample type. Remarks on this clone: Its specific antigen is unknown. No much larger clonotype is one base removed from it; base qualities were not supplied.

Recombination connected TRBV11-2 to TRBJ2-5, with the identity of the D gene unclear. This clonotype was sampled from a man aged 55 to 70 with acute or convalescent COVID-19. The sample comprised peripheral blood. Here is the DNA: TGTGCCAGCAGCTTAGTCGTTGGGCAGCAAGAGACCCAGTACTTC. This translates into CASSLVVGQQETQYF. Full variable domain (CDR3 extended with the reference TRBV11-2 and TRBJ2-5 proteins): EAGVAQSPRYKIIEKRQSVAFWCNPISGHATLYWYQQILGQGPKLLIQFQNNGVVDDSQLPKDRFSAERLKGVDSTLKIQPAKLEDSAVYLCASSLVVGQQETQYFGPGTRLLVL.